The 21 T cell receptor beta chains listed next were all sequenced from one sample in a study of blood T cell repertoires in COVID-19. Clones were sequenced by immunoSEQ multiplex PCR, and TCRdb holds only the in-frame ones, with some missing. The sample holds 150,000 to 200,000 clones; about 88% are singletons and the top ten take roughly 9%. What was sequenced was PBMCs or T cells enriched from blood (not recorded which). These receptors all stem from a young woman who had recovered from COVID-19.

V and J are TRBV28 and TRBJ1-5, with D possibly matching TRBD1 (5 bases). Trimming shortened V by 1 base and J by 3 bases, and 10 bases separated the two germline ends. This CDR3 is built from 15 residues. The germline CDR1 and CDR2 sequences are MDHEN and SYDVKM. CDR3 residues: CASSLSIRDNQPQHF. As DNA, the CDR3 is TGTGCCAGCAGTTTATCCATCAGGGACAATCAGCCCCAGCATTTT.

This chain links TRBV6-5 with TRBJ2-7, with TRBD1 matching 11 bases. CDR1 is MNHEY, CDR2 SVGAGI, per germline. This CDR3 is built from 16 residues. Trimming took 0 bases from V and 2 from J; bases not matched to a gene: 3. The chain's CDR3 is CASSYSDRGHPYEQYF. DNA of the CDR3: TGTGCCAGCAGTTACTCGGACAGGGGGCATCCCTACGAGCAGTACTTC.

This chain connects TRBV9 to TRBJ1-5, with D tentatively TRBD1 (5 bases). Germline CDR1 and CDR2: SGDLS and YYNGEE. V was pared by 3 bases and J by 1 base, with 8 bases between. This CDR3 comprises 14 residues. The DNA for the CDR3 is TGTGCCAGCAGCGCGACAGCGAGCAATCAGCCCCAGCATTTT. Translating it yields CASSATASNQPQHF.

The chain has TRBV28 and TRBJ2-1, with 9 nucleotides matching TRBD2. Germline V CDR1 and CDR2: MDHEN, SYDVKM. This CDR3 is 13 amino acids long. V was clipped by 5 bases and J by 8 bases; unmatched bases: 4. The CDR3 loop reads CASSRSGGDEQFF. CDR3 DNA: TGTGCCAGCAGTCGTAGCGGGGGCGATGAGCAGTTCTTC.

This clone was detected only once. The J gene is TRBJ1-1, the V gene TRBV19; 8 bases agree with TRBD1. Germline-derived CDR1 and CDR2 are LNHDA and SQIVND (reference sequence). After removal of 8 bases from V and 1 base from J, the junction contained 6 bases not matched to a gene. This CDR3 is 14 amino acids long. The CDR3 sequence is CASRTGFKNTEAFF. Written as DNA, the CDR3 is TGTGCCAGTCGGACAGGGTTCAAGAACACTGAAGCTTTCTTT.

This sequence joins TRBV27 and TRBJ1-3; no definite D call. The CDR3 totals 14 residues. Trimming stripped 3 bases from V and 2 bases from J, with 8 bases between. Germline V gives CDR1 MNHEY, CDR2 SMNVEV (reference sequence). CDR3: CASSFRRTGNTIYF. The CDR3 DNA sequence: TGTGCCAGCAGTTTCAGAAGAACTGGAAACACCATATATTTT.

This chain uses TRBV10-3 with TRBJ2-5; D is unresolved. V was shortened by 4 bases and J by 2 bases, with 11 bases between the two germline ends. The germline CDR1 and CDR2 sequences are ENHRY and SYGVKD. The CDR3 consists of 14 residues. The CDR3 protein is CAISGVAGQETQYF. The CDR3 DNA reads TGTGCCATCAGTGGCGTGGCAGGTCAAGAGACCCAGTACTTC.

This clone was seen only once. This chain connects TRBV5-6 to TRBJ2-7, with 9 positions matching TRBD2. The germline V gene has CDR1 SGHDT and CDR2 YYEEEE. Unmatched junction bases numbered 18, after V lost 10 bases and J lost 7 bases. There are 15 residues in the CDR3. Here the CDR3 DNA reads TGTGCCGAGACACGTGGGCTAGCGGGGCTGAAGGAGCAGTACTTC. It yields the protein CAETRGLAGLKEQYF.

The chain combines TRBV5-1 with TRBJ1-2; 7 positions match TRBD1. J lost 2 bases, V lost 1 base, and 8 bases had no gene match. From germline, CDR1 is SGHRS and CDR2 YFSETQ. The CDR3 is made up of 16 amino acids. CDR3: CASSLLGGTKNYGYTF. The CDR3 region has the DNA TGCGCCAGCAGCTTGCTAGGGGGCACCAAGAACTATGGCTACACCTTC. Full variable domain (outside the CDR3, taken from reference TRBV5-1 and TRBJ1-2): KAGVTQTPRYLIKTRGQQVTLSCSPISGHRSVSWYQQTPGQGLQFLFEYFSETQRNKGNFPGRFSGRQFSNSRSEMNVSTLELGDSALYLCASSLLGGTKNYGYTFGSGTRLTVV.

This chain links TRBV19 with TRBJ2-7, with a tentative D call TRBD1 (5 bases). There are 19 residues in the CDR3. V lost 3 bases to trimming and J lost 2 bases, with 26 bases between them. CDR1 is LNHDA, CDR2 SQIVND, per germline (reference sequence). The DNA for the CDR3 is TGTGCCAGTAGTATCAGGGCTGGACGGGCCCACAGTTTTACCTACGAGCAGTACTTC. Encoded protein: CASSIRAGRAHSFTYEQYF.

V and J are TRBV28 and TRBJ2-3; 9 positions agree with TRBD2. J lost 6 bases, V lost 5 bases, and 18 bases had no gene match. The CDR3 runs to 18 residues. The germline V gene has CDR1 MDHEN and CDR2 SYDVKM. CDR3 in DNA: TGTGCCAGCAGTAGCCGGGGGGCGGGAGGGCCAGGTCGGGATACGCAGTATTTT. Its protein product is CASSSRGAGGPGRDTQYF.

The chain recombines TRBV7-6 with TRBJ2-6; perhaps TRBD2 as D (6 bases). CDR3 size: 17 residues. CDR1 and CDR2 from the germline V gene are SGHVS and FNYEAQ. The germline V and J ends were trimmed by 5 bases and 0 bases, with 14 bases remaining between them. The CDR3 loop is CASSPGAGSSGANVLTF. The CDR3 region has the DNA TGTGCCAGCAGCCCTGGGGCGGGGAGCTCTGGGGCCAACGTCCTGACTTTC.

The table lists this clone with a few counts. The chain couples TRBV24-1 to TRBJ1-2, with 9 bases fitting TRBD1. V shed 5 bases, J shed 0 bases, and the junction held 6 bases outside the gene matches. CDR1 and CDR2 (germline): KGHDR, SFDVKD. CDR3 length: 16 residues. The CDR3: CATSATRTGANYGYTF. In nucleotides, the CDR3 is TGTGCCACCAGTGCCACAAGGACAGGGGCTAACTATGGCTACACCTTC.

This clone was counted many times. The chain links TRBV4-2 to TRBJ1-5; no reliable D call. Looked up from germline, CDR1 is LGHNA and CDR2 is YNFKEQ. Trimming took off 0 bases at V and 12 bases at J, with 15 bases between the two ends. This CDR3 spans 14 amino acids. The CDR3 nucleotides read TGTGCCAGCAGCCAAGATTTGAGTAATCTGTTCCAGCATTTT. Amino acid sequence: CASSQDLSNLFQHF.

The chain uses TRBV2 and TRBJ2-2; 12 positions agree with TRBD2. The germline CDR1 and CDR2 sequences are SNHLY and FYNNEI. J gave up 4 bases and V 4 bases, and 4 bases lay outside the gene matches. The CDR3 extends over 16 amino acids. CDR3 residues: CASSGPSGRGTGELFF. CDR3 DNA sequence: TGTGCCAGCAGTGGACCTAGCGGGAGGGGCACCGGGGAGCTGTTTTTT. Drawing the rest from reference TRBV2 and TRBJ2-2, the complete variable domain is EPEVTQTPSHQVTQMGQEVILRCVPISNHLYFYWYRQILGQKVEFLVSFYNNEISEKSEIFDDQFSVERPDGSNFTLKIRSTKLEDSAMYFCASSGPSGRGTGELFFGEGSRLTVL.

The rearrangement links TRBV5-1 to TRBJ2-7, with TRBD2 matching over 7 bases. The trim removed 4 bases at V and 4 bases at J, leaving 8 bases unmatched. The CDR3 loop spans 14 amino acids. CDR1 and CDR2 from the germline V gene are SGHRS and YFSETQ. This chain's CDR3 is CASSVGGGEYEQYF. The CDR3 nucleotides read TGCGCCAGCAGCGTTGGGGGAGGGGAGTACGAGCAGTACTTC.

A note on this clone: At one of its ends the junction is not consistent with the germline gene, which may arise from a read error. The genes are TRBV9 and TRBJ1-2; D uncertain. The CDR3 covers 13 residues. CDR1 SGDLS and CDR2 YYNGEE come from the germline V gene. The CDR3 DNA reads TGTGCCAGCAGCGTAGACGTCCCTTCCCGAGTTGCCTTC. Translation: CASSVDVPSRVAF. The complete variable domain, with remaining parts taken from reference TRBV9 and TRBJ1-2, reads DSGVTQTPKHLITATGQRVTLRCSPRSGDLSVYWYQQSLDQGLQFLIQYYNGEERAKGNILERFSAQQFPDLHSELNLSSLELGDSALYFCASSVDVPSRVAFGSGTRLTVV.

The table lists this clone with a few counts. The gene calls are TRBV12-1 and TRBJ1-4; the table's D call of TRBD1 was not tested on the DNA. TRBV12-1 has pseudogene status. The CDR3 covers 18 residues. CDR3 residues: CASSSGEDRGQRGEKLFF. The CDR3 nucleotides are TGTGCCAGCAGCTCGGGAGAGGACAGGGGCCAAAGGGGTGAAAAACTGTTTTTT.

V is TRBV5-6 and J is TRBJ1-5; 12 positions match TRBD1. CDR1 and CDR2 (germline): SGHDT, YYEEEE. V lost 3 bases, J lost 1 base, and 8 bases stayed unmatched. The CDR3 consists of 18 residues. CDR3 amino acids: CASSSARGQGASNQPQHF. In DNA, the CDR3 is TGTGCCAGCAGCTCCGCAAGGGGACAGGGGGCAAGCAATCAGCCCCAGCATTTT.

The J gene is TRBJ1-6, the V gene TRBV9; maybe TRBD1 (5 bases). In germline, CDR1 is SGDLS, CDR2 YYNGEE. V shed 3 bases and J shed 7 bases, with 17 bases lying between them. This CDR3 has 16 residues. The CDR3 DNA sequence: TGTGCCAGCAGCGCCGGGCGACGGGGGAGCAATTCACCCCTCCACTTT. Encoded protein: CASSAGRRGSNSPLHF.

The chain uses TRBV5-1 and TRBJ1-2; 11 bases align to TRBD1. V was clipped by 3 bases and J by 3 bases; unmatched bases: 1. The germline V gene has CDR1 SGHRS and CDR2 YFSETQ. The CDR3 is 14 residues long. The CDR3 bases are TGCGCCAGCAGCTGGGACAGGGGGGACTATGGCTACACCTTC. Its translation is CASSWDRGDYGYTF.